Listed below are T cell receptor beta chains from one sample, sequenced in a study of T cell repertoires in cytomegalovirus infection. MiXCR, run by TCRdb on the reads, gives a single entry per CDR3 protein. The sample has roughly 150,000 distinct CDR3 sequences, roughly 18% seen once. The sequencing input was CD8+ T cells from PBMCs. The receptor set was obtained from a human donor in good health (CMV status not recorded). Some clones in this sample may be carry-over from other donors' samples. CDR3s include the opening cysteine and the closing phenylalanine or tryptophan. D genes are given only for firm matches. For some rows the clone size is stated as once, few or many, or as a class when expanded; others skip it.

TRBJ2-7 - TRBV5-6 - CASSPVGGSSYEQYF TGTGCCAGCAGCCCCGTAGGGGGGAGCTCCTACGAGCAGTACTTC
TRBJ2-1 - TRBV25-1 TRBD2 CASSPRYVAGDYNEQFF TGTGCCAGCAGTCCCCGTTACGTAGCGGGAGATTACAATGAGCAGTTCTTC
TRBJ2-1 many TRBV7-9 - CATMVGGPGNEQFF TGTGCCACCATGGTTGGCGGGCCGGGGAATGAGCAGTTCTTC
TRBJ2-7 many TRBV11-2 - CASSLGSSYEQYF TGTGCCAGCAGTTTAGGGAGCTCCTACGAGCAGTACTTC
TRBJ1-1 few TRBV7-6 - CASSSYRGTEAFF TGTGCCAGCAGTTCCTACCGGGGGACTGAAGCTTTCTTT
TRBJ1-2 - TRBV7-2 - CASSMGNQGYTF TGTGCCAGCAGTATGGGGAATCAAGGCTACACCTTC
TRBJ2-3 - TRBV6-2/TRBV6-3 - CASSYPRETDTQYF TGTGCCAGCAGTTACCCAAGGGAGACAGATACGCAGTATTTT
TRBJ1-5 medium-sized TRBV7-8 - CASSLYQGGDQPQHF TGTGCCAGCAGCTTATACCAGGGAGGGGATCAGCCCCAGCATTTT
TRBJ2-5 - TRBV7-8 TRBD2 CASSPLLAGGQETQYF TGTGCCAGCAGCCCCTTACTAGCGGGAGGACAAGAGACCCAGTACTTC
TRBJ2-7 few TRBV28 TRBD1 CASSSESPTGIEQYF TGTGCCAGCAGTTCCGAGAGTCCGACAGGGATCGAGCAGTACTTC
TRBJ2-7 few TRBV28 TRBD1 CASSFGDRGNSYEQYF TGTGCCAGCAGTTTCGGGGACAGGGGAAACTCCTACGAGCAGTACTTC
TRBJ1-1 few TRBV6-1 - CASSERGSTEAFF TGTGCCAGCAGTGAACGGGGGAGCACTGAAGCTTTCTTT